The source of this T cell receptor beta chain is a study of OX40 agonist ivuxolimab in advanced cancers. Some background on the complete study: Ivuxolimab was a fully human IgG2 agonistic monoclonal antibody targeting the costimulatory receptor OX40 (CD134). The paper reports the monotherapy dose-escalation portion (N of about 52 patients) of the phase I ivuxolimab trial. The point of sequencing TCRbeta in the periphery was to test whether ivuxolimab changed TCR sequence diversity and drove clonal T-cell expansion. Prior anti-PD-1, anti-PD-L1 or anti-CTLA-4 therapy was permitted, and checkpoint inhibitors had been received by about 36% of dose-escalation patients. Among the approximately 54 dose-escalation patients, around 19 had hepatocellular carcinoma, about 15 melanoma, 9 renal cell carcinoma and 9 head and neck cancer. Intravenous ivuxolimab was administered to patients every 2 weeks at six dose levels: 0.01, 0.1, 0.3, 1.5, 3 and 10 mg/kg. Partial responses occurred in three dose-escalation patients: two with cutaneous melanoma and one with hepatocellular carcinoma. The dose-escalation cohort was about 83% male with a mean age of approximately 60 years, ranging from about 23 to 85.

Overall study outcomes, separate from this receptor: The antigen specificity of the peripheral T cells that underwent clonal expansion was not determined. After ivuxolimab, more expanded clones were found on average in CD8+ T cells than in CD4+ T cells. Clonal expansion of both CD4+ and CD8+ blood T cells was observed from baseline to week 6 at doses 0.1 to 3.0 mg/kg. Partial responders in the 0.1-3.0 mg/kg groups had among the lowest normalized peripheral clonal expansion, especially among CD8+ T cells. Low levels of normalized T-cell clonal expansion were also seen in some nonresponding patients.

To sequence the TCRbeta CDR3 region, genomic DNA was isolated from the sorted cells. The immunoSEQ Assay was used to sequence the TCRbeta CDR3 regions. The table was pulled from immuneACCESS by TCRdb, which kept in-frame rearrangements only. Such tables lose some clones; where checked, under half of the loss comes from unresolved V genes, and the rest has no known cause. The sample includes tens of thousands of clones, with approximately 85% observed a single time. The ten most abundant clones make up approximately 0.38% of the sample. In regard to this clone: The antigen it recognizes is unknown. No base quality values were provided; no much bigger clone lies one nucleotide off.

Patients with a history of autoimmune disease or receiving systemic immunosuppression were excluded from the trial. Peripheral blood for TCR sequencing was collected from all dose cohorts at baseline, on cycle 4 day 1, and on cycle 7 day 1. The samples were taken from a phase I, first-in-human, multicenter, open-label dose-escalation trial of ivuxolimab. Adults with locally advanced or metastatic head and neck squamous cell, hepatocellular, melanoma or renal cell carcinoma were enrolled in the trial. Before TCR sequencing, CD4+ T cells and CD8+ T cells were sorted from peripheral blood as separate populations. CDR1 and CDR2 (MNHNS, SASEGT) derive from the germline V gene. The CDR3 spans 12 residues, from the cysteine through the phenylalanine. This entry keeps only the CDR3 DNA: 36 bases, framed from base 1. At the junction V is shortened by 6 bases and J by 6 bases, with 9 bases in between.

The material sequenced was CD4+ or CD8+ T cells sorted from blood, taken in a trial of the OX40 agonist ivuxolimab. The V and J genes are TRBV6-1 and TRBJ2-1; the D gene cannot be resolved reliably. This receptor was obtained from an adult with an advanced solid tumor such as melanoma, head and neck, liver or kidney cancer. CDR3 loop: CASSDRGNEQFF. The nucleotide sequence reads TGTGCCAGCAGCGATAGAGGCAATGAGCAGTTCTTC.